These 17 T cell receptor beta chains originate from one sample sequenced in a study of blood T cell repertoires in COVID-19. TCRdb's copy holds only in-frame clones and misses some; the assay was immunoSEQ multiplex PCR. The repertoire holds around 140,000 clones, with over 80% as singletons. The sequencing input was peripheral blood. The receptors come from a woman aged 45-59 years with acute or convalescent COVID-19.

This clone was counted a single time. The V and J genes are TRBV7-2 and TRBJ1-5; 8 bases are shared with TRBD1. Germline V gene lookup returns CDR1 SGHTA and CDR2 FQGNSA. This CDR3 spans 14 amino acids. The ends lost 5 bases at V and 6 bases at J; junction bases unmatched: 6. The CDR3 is CASSEGQGGQPQHF. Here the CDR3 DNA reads TGTGCCAGCAGCGAAGGACAGGGAGGTCAGCCCCAGCATTTT.

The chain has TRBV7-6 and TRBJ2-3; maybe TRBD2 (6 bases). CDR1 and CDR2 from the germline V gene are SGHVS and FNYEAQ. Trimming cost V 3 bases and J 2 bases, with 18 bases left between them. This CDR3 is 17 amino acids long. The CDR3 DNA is TGTGCCAGCAGCTTTAGCGGCTCCGATCGTTACACAGATACGCAGTATTTT. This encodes CASSFSGSDRYTDTQYF.

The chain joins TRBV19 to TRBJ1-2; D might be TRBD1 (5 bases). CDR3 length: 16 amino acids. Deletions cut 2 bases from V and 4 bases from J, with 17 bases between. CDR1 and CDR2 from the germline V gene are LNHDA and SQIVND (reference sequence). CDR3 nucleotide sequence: TGTGCCAGTAGTATATCTAAGGCGGATAGGGGCTATGGCTACACCTTC. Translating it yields CASSISKADRGYGYTF. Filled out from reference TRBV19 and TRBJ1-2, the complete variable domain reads DGGITQSPKYLFRKEGQNVTLSCEQNLNHDAMYWYRQDPGQGLRLIYYSQIVNDFQKGDIAEGYSVSREKKESFPLTVTSAQKNPTAFYLCASSISKADRGYGYTFGSGTRLTVV.

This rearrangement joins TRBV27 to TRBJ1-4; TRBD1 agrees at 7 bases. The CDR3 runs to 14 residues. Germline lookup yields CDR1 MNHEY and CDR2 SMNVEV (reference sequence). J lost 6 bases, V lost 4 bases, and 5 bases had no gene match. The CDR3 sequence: CASSSRGPDEKLFF. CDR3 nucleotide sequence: TGTGCCAGCAGTTCGAGGGGGCCGGATGAAAAACTGTTTTTT.

CDR3 sequence: CASSLVDTGELFF. CDR3 nucleotides: TGTGCCAGCAGCTTAGTCGACACCGGGGAGCTGTTTTTT. This chain connects TRBV7-8 to TRBJ2-2; D not resolved. The germline CDR1 and CDR2 sequences are SGHVS and FQNEAQ. V was trimmed by 1 base and J by 3 bases, leaving 3 bases between them. This CDR3 has 13 residues.

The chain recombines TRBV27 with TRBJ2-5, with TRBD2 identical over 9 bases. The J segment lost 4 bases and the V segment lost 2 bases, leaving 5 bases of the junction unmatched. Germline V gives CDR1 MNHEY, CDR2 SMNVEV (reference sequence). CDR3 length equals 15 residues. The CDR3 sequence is CASSLRYSGRETQYF. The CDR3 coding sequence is TGTGCCAGCAGTTTACGATATAGCGGGAGAGAGACCCAGTACTTC.

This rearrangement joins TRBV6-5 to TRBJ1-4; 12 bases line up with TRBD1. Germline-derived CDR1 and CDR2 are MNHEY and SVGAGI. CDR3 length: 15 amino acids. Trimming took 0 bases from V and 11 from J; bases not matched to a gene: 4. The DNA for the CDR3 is TGTGCCAGCAGTTACTCGGGACAGGGGGCGAGGAAACTGTTTTTT. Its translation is CASSYSGQGARKLFF.

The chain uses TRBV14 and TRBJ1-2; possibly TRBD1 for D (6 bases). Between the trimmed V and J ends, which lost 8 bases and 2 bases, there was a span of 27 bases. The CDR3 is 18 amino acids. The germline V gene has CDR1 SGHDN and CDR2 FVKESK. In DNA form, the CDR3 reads TGTGCCAGCCGTAGAGGGGGGGATAGGGGAGGATACAACTATGGCTACACCTTC. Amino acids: CASRRGGDRGGYNYGYTF. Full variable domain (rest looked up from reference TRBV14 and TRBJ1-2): EAGVTQFPSHSVIEKGQTVTLRCDPISGHDNLYWYRRVMGKEIKFLLHFVKESKQDESGMPNNRFLAERTGGTYSTLKVQPAELEDSGVYFCASRRGGDRGGYNYGYTFGSGTRLTVV.

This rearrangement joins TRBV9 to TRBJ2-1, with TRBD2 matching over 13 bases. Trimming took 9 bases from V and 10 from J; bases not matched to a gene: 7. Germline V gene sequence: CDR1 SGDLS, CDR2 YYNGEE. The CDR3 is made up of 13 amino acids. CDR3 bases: TGTGCCACAGAGGGACTAGCGGGAAGGGAGCAGTTCTTC. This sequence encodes CATEGLAGREQFF.

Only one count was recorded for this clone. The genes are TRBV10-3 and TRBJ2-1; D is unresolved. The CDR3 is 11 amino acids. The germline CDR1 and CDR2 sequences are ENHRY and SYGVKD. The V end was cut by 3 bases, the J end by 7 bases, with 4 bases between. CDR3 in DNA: TGTGCCATCAGTGAAGCAAATGAGCAGTTCTTC. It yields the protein CAISEANEQFF.

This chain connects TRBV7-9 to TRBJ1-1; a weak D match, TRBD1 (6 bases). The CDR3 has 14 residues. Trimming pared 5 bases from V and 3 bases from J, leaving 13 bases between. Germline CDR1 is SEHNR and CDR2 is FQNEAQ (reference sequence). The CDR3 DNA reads TGTGCCAGCAGCAAGGACAGAGGTTACACTGAAGCTTTCTTT. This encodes CASSKDRGYTEAFF.

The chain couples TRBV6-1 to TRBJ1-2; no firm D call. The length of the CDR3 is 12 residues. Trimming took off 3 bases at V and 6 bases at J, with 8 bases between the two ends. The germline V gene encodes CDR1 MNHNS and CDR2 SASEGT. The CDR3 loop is CASSDVYNGYTF. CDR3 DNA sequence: TGTGCCAGCAGTGACGTTTATAATGGCTACACCTTC.

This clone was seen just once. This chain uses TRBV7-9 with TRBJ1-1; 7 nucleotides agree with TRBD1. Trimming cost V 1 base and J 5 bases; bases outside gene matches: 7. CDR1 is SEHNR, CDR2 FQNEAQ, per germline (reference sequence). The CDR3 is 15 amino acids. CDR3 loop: CASSLEGGGWTEAFF. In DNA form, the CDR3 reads TGTGCCAGCAGCTTAGAAGGGGGCGGTTGGACTGAAGCTTTCTTT.

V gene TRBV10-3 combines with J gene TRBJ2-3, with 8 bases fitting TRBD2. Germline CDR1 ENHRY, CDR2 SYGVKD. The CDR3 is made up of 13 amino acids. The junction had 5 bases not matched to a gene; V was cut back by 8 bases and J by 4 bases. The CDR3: CAILAGGSDTQYF. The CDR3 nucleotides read TGTGCCATCCTGGCGGGGGGTTCAGATACGCAGTATTTT.

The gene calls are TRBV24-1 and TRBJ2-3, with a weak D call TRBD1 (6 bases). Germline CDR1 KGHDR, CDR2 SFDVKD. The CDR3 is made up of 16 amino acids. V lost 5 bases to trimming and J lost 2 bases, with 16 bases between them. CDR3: CATSGAGTHSTDTQYF. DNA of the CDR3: TGTGCCACCAGTGGCGCCGGGACACATTCCACAGATACGCAGTATTTT.

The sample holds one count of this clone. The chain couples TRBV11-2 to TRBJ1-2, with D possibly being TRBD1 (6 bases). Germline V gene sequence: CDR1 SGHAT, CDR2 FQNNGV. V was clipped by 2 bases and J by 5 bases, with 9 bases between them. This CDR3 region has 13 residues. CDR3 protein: CASSLQGSYGYTF. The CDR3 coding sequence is TGTGCCAGCAGCTTACAGGGGTCTTATGGCTACACCTTC. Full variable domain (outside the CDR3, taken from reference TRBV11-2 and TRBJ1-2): EAGVAQSPRYKIIEKRQSVAFWCNPISGHATLYWYQQILGQGPKLLIQFQNNGVVDDSQLPKDRFSAERLKGVDSTLKIQPAKLEDSAVYLCASSLQGSYGYTFGSGTRLTVV.

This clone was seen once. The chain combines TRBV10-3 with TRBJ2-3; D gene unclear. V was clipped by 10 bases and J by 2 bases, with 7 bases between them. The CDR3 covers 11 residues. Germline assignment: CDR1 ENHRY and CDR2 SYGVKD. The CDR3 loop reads CATRDTDTQYF. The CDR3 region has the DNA TGTGCCACCCGAGACACAGATACGCAGTATTTT.